This T cell receptor (beta chain) is from a study of cytomegalovirus exposure and HLA in healthy donors (dated by TCRdb to the late 2010s). With regard to the full study: According to a later analysis, the approximately 120 validation repertoires were produced on the same platform as the roughly 600 repertoires of the first cohort. The study aimed to test whether cataloging public T cell receptors could reveal signatures of past pathogen exposure. A separate validation cohort of about 110 different subjects was used in addition to the roughly 640-subject first cohort. The study combined high-throughput TCR immunosequencing, statistical association of individual TCRs with disease status, and machine learning to predict cytomegalovirus infection status. Paper-wide results and their limitations: Most TCR sequences were seen in very few donors, while some public TCRs were found in many individuals. Cytomegalovirus status was reported to be diagnosed by the classifier with high specificity and sensitivity in both the original and validation cohorts. According to the authors, the approach could potentially be generalized to other disease states and immunological phenotypes. In vitro tests confirmed that a few of the cytomegalovirus-associated TCR beta chains recognize cytomegalovirus antigens. The study listed 164 TCR beta chains as associated with cytomegalovirus. The validation cohort had no HLA typing available for a later analysis, so co-occurrence within that cohort was assessed over all 130 or so repertoires. A later analysis found that TCRs clustered in the first cohort also tended to co-occur in the approximately 120 validation repertoires, with more than 90% of cluster scores above 0.

The library was built by means of the immunoSEQ multiplex PCR assay. The paper's data handling went like this. To diagnose cytomegalovirus status from the catalog of TCR beta chain sequences, a statistical classification framework was built. Not all clones reach the TCRdb copy of this immuneACCESS table, which keeps in-frame sequences only. Checked studies attribute under half of the gap to unresolved V genes and leave the rest unexplained. That table is the source of V, J and clone size, and D and trimming were worked out from the DNA. A total of 80,000 to 100,000 clones appear in this sample, around nine tenths of them only once. The leading ten clones occupy roughly 4% of the sample. Donors formed part of the validation cohort, which comprised over a hundred subjects and was distinct from the first cohort of 670 or so subjects. With respect to this clone: No antigen is known for it. The record has no base qualities; no much larger clone is one base away.

This TCR was recovered from a woman aged 25 to 39 in good health and CMV-seronegative. Sequenced: PBMCs.

The CDR3 loop reads CASSLLQGRETQYF. The nucleotides read TGTGCCAGCAGCTTATTACAGGGTCGGGAGACCCAGTACTTC. In this chain, TRBV7-2 is recombined with TRBJ2-5; perhaps TRBD1 is the D gene, with 6 bases matching. Trimming takes 2 bases from V and 5 bases from J, and the germline ends sit 12 bases apart. The CDR3 covers 14 residues, taking in both the cysteine and the phenylalanine. Just the 42-base CDR3 DNA is kept, in frame starting at base 1. Taken from the germline V gene, the CDR1 and CDR2 loops are SGHTA and FQGNSA. The CDR3 plus the reference TRBV7-2 and TRBJ2-5 genes for the other parts give the full variable domain: GAGVSQSPSNKVTEKGKDVELRCDPISGHTALYWYRQSLGQGLEFLIYFQGNSAPDKSGLPSDRFSAERTGGSVSTLTIQRTQQEDSAVYLCASSLLQGRETQYFGPGTRLLVL.